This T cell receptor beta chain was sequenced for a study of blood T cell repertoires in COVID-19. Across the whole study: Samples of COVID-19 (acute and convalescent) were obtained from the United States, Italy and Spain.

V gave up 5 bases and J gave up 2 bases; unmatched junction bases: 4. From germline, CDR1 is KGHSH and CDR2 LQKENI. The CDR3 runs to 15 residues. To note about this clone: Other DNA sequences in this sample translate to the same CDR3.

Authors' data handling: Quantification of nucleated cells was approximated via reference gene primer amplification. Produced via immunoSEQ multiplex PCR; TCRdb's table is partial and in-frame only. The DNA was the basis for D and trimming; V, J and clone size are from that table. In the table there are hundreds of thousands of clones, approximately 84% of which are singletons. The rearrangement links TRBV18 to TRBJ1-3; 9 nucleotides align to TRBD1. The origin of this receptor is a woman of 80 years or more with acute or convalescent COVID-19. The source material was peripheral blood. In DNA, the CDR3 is TGTGCCAGCTCAGAACAGGGGGCGCCTGGAAACACCATATATTTT. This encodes CASSEQGAPGNTIYF. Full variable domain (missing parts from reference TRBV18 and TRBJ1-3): NAGVMQNPRHLVRRRGQEARLRCSPMKGHSHVYWYRQLPEEGLKFMVYLQKENIIDESGMPKERFSAEFPKEGPSILRIQQVVRGDSAAYFCASSEQGAPGNTIYFGEGSWLTVV.